This TCR beta chain was captured in a study of a mutant IDH1 vaccine in newly diagnosed glioma. Study-wide background: Sex among treated patients split about 60% male, around 40% female; mean age was about 43 years. Previous care, which was radiotherapy, temozolomide, or both, most often involved both.

A note on this clone: Antigen: not known.

Using immunoSEQ multiplex PCR, the repertoire was profiled, and TCRdb retains in-frame clones only, with some absent. The sample holds 55,000 to 70,000 clones; 86% are singletons and the top ten take approximately 2.6%. Study findings and constraints: Vaccine-induced responses were seen in approximately 93% of patients, spanning several MHC alleles. Changes in top peripheral clonotypes did not appear linked to pseudoprogression.

Time point reported: baseline, week 1 (first vaccination visit). Treatment in this sample: pre-vaccination baseline after standard-of-care therapy. The material sequenced was PBMCs, taken from a glioma patient treated with radiotherapy, temozolomide or both. This clonotype was sampled from a man aged 30 to 39 with glioma.

The CDR3 sequence: CASSLGGTGNYGYTF. Written as DNA, the CDR3 is TGTGCCAGCAGTTTGGGGGGGACAGGAAACTATGGCTACACCTTC. The V call is TRBV6-6, the J call TRBJ1-2; 8 nucleotides match TRBD1. Trimming removed 4 bases from V and 2 bases from J; junction bases left unmatched: 6. Germline-derived CDR1 and CDR2 are MNHNY and SVGAGI (reference sequence). The CDR3 totals 15 residues.